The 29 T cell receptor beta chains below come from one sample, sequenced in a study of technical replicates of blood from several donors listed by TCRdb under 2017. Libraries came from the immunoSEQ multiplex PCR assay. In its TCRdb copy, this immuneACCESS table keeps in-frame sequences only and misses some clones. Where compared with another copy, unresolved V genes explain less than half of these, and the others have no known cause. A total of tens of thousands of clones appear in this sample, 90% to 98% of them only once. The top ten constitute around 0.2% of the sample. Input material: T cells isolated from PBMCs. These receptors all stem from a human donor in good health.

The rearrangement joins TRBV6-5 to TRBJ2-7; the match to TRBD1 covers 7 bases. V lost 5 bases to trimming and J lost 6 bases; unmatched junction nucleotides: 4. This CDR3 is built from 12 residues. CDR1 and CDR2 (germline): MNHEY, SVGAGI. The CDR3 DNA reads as TGTGCCAGCAGTCTTAACAGGGGCGAGCAGTACTTC. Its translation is CASSLNRGEQYF.

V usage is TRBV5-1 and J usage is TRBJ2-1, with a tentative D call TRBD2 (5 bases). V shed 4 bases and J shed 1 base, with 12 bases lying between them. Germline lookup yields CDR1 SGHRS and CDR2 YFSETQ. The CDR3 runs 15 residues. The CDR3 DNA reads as TGCGCCAGCAGCATATCTAGCATTTCCTACAATGAGCAGTTCTTC. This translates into CASSISSISYNEQFF.

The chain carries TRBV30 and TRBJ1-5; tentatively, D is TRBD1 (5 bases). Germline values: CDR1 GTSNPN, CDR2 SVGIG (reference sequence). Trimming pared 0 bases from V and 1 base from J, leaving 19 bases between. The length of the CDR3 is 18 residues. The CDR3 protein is CAWSVPLLSGGSNQPQHF. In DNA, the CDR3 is TGTGCCTGGAGTGTACCACTACTAAGCGGGGGGAGCAATCAGCCCCAGCATTTT.

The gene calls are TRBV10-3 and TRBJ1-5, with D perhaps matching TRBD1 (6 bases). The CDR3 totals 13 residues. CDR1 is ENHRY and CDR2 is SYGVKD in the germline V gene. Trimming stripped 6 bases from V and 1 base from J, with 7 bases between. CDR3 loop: CAIRQGSNQPQHF. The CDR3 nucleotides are TGTGCCATCAGACAGGGAAGCAATCAGCCCCAGCATTTT.

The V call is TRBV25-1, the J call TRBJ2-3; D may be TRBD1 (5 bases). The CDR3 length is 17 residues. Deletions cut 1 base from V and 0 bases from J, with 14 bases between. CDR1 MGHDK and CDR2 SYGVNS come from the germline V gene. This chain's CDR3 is CASSESRGLTSTDTQYF. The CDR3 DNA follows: TGTGCCAGCAGTGAATCTAGGGGCCTCACTAGCACAGATACGCAGTATTTT.

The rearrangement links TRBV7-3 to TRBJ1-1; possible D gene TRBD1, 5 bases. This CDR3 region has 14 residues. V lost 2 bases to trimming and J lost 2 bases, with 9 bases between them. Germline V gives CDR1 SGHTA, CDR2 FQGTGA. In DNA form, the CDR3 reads TGTGCCAGCAGCTTACTGGGGGGAAACACTGAAGCTTTCTTT. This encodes CASSLLGGNTEAFF.

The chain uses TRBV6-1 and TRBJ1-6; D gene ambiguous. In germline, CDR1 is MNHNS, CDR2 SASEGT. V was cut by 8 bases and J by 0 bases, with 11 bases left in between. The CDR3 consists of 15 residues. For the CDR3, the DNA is TGTGCCAGCCGCGAGGGCTACTCCTATAATTCACCCCTCCACTTT. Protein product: CASREGYSYNSPLHF.

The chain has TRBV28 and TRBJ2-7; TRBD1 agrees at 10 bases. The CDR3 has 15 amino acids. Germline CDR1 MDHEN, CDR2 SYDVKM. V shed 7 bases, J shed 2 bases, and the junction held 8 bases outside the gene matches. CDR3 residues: CASNTLGQGAYEQYF. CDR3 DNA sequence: TGTGCCAGCAACACCTTAGGACAGGGGGCCTACGAGCAGTACTTC.

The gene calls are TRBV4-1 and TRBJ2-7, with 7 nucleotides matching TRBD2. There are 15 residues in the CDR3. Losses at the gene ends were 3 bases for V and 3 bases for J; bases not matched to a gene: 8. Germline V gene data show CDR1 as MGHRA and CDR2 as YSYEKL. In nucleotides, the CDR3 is TGCGCCAGCAGCCATTTGGGAGGGGAGTACTACGAGCAGTACTTC. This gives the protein CASSHLGGEYYEQYF.

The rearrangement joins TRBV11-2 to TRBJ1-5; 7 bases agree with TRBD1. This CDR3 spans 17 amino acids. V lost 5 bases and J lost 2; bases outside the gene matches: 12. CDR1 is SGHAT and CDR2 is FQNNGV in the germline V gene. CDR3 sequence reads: CASSPLRGQGGNQPQHF. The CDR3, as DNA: TGTGCCAGCAGCCCCTTAAGGGGGCAGGGGGGCAATCAGCCCCAGCATTTT.

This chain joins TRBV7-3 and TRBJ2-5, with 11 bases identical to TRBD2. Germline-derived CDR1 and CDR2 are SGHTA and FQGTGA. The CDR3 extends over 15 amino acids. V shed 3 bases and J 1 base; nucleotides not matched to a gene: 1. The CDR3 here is CASSLTSGAQETQYF. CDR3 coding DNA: TGTGCCAGCAGCTTGACTAGCGGGGCCCAAGAGACCCAGTACTTC.

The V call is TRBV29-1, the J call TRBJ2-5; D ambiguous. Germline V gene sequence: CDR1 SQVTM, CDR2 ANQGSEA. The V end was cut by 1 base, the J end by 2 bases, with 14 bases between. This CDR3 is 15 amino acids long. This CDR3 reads CSVEGARRYQETQYF. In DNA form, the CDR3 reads TGCAGCGTTGAAGGGGCACGCAGGTATCAAGAGACCCAGTACTTC.

The CDR3 reads CASSLGSGETEAFF. The CDR3 nucleotides are TGCGCCAGCAGCTTGGGATCAGGGGAGACTGAAGCTTTCTTT. The chain links TRBV5-1 to TRBJ1-1; D is perhaps TRBD1 (6 bases). This CDR3 has 14 residues. The V gene lost 0 bases and the J gene lost 5 bases, with 11 bases spanning the gap. Germline lookup yields CDR1 SGHRS and CDR2 YFSETQ.

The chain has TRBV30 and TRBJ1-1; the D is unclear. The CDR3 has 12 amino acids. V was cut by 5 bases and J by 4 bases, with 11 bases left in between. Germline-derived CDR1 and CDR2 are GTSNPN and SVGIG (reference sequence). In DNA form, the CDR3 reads TGTGCCTGGCATTCAACGGGCACTGAAGCTTTCTTT. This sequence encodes CAWHSTGTEAFF.

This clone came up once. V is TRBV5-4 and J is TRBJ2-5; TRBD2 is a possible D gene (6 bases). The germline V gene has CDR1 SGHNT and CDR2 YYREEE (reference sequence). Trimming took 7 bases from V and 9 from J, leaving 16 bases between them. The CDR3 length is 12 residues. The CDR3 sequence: CASGIPGEAQYF. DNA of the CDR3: TGTGCCAGCGGGATCCCCGGGGAGGCCCAGTACTTC.

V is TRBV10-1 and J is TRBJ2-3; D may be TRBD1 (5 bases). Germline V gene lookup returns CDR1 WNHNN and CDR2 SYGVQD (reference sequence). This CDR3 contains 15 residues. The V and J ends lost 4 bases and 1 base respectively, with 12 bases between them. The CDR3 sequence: CASSAPGSGTDTQYF. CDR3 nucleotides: TGCGCCAGCAGTGCGCCAGGGTCTGGCACAGATACGCAGTATTTT.

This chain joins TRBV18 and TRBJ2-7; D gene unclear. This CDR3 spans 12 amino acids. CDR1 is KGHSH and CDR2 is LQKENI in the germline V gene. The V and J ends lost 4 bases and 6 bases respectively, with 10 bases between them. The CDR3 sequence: CASSHQVGEQYF. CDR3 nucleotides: TGTGCCAGCTCACACCAGGTAGGCGAGCAGTACTTC. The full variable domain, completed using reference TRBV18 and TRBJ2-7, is NAGVMQNPRHLVRRRGQEARLRCSPMKGHSHVYWYRQLPEEGLKFMVYLQKENIIDESGMPKERFSAEFPKEGPSILRIQQVVRGDSAAYFCASSHQVGEQYFGPGTRLTVT.

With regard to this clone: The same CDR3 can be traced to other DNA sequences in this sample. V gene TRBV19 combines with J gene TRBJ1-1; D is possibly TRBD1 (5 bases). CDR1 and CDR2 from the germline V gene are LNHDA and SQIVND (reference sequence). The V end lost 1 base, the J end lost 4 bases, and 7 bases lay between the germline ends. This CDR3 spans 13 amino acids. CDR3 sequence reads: CASSIAGFTEAFF. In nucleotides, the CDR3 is TGTGCCAGTAGTATAGCAGGGTTCACTGAAGCTTTCTTT.

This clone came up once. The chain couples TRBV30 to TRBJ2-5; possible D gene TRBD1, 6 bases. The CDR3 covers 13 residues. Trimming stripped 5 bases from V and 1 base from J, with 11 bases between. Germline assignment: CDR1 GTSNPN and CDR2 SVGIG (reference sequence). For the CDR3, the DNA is TGTGCCTGGGCCGGGACATTCCAAGAGACCCAGTACTTC. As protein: CAWAGTFQETQYF.

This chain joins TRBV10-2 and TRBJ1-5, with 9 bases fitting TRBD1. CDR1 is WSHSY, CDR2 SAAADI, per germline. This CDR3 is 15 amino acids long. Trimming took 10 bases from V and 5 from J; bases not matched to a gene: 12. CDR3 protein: CATKDRGRGDQPQHF. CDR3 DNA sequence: TGCGCCACAAAGGACAGGGGAAGGGGAGATCAGCCCCAGCATTTT.

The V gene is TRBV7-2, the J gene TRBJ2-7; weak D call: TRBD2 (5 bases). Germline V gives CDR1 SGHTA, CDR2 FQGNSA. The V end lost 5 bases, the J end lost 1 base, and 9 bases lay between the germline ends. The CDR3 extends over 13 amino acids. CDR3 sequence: CASSAEGSYEQYF. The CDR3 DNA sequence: TGTGCCAGCAGCGCCGAGGGTTCCTACGAGCAGTACTTC.

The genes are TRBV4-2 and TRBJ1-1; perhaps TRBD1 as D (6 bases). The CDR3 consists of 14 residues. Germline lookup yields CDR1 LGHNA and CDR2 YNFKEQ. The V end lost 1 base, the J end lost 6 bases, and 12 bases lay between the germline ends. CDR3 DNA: TGTGCCAGCAGCCAAGGAGGCAGGGGCCCTGAAGCTTTCTTT. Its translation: CASSQGGRGPEAFF.

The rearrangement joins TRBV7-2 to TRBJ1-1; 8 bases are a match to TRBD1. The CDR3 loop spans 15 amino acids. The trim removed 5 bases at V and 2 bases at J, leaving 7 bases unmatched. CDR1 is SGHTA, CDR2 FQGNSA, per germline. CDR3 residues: CASSLWTGLNTEAFF. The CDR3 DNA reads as TGTGCCAGCAGCCTATGGACAGGGCTTAACACTGAAGCTTTCTTT.

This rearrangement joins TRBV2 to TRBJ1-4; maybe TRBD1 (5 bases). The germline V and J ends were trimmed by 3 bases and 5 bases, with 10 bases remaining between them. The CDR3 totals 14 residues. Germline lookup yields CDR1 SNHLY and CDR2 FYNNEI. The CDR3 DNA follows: TGTGCCAGCAGTGATACAGGAGCAAATGAAAAACTGTTTTTT. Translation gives CASSDTGANEKLFF.

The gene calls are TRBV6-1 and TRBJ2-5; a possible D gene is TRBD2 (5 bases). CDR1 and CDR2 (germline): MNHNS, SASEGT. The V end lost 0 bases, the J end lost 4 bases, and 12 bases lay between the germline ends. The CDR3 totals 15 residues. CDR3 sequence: CASSEAFGDPETQYF. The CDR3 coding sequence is TGTGCCAGCAGTGAAGCTTTCGGGGATCCAGAGACCCAGTACTTC.

CDR3 nucleotides: TGTGCCAGCAGCCTCCCGGTGGACACCGGGGAGCTGTTTTTT. Protein product: CASSLPVDTGELFF. J is TRBJ2-2 and V is TRBV28; no reliable D call. Germline V CDR1 and CDR2: MDHEN, SYDVKM. CDR3 size: 14 residues. The V end lost 6 bases, the J end lost 3 bases, and 11 bases lay between the germline ends.

The CDR3 loop is CASRLDAGRISYEQYF. Here the CDR3 DNA reads TGTGCCAGCAGACTAGATGCAGGGAGGATCTCCTACGAGCAGTACTTC. This chain connects TRBV11-2 to TRBJ2-7; perhaps TRBD2 as D (6 bases). V was clipped by 6 bases and J by 0 bases, with 18 bases between them. CDR3 length: 16 residues. Germline lookup yields CDR1 SGHAT and CDR2 FQNNGV.

CDR3 DNA: TGTGCCAGCAGCTTTACAGGGCTGAATGAAAAACTGTTTTTT. Residues: CASSFTGLNEKLFF. The J gene is TRBJ1-4, the V gene TRBV5-6; maybe TRBD1 (6 bases). This CDR3 is built from 14 residues. Germline V gene sequence: CDR1 SGHDT, CDR2 YYEEEE. With 2 bases removed from V and 5 bases from J, the gap between germline ends came to 10 bases.

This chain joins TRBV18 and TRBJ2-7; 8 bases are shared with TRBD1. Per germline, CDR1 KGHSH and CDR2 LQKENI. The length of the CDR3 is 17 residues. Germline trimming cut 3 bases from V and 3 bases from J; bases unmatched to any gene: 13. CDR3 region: CASSPPSMDRADYEQYF. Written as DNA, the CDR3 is TGTGCCAGCTCACCGCCATCCATGGACAGGGCAGACTACGAGCAGTACTTC.